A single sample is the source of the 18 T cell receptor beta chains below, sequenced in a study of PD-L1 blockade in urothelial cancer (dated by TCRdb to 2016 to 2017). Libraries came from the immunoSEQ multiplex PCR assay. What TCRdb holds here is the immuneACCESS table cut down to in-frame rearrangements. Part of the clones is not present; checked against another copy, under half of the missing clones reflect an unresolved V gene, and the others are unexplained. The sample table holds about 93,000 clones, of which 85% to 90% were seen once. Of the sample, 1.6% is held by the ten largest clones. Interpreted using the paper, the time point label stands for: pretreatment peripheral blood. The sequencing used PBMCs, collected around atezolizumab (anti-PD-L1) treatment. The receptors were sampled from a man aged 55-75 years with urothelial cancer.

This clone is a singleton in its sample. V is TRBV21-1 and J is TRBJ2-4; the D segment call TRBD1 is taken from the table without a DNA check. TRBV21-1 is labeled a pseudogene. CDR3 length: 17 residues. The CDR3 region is CASSKCGTGLAKNIQYF. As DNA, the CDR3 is TGTGCCAGCAGCAAATGCGGGACAGGGCTAGCCAAAAACATTCAGTACTTC.

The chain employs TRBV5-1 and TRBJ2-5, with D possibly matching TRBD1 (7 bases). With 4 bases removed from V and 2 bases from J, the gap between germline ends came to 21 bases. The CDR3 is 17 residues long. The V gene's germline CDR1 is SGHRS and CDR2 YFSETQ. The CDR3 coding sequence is TGCGCCAGCAGCCGGGACCCAGGGGGGATTCTACAAGAGACCCAGTACTTC. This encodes CASSRDPGGILQETQYF.

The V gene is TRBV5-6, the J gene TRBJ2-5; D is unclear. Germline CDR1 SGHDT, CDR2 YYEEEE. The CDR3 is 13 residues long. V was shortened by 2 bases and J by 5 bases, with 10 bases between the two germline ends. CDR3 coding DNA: TGTGCCAGCAGCTTAACGGGTGTGGAGACCCAGTACTTC. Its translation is CASSLTGVETQYF.

The CDR3: CASSLGVSEETQYF. CDR3 sequence (DNA): TGTGCCAGCAGCTTAGGGGTTAGCGAAGAGACCCAGTACTTC. V is TRBV7-9 and J is TRBJ2-5, with a tentative D call TRBD2 (5 bases). The V gene lost 1 base and the J gene lost 3 bases, with 9 bases spanning the gap. Per the germline V gene, CDR1 is SEHNR and CDR2 is FQNEAQ (reference sequence). The CDR3 runs to 14 residues.

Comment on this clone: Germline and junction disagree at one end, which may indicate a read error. DNA of the CDR3: TGTGCCAGCAGTTACTCTAGGGAGACCCAATACTTC. This translates into CASSYSRETQYF. The chain employs TRBV6-6 and TRBJ2-5; possibly TRBD2 for D (5 bases). The CDR3 contains 12 residues. The germline CDR1 and CDR2 sequences are MNHNY and SVGAGI (reference sequence).

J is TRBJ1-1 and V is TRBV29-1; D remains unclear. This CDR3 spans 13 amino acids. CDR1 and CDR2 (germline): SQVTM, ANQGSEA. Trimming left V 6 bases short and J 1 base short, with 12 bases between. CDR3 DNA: TGCAGCGTGGGAGAAAGGTCGAACACTGAAGCTTTCTTT. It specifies CSVGERSNTEAFF.

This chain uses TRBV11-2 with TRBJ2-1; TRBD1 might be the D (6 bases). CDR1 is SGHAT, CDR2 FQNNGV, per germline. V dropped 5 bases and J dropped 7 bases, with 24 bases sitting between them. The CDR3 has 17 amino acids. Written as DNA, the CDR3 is TGTGCCAGCAGCCTTTCGATCGGGACACCGACCTTTAATGAGCAGTTCTTC. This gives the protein CASSLSIGTPTFNEQFF.

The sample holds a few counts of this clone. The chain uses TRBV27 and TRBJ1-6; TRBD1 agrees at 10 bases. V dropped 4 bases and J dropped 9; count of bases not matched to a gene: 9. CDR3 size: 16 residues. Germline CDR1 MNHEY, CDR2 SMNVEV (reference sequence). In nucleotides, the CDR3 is TGTGCCAGCAGTTCGGCCTCGGGGACAGGGGCTTCACCCCTCCACTTT. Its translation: CASSSASGTGASPLHF.

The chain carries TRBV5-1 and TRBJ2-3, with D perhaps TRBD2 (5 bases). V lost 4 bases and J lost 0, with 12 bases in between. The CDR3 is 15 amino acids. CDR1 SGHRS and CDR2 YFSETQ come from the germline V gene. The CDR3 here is CASSLERLSTDTQYF. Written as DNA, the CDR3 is TGCGCCAGCAGCCTAGAGCGGCTTAGCACAGATACGCAGTATTTT.

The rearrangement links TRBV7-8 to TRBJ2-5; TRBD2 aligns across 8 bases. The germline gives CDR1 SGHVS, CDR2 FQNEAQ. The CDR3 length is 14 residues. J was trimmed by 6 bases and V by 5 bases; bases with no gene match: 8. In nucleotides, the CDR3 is TGTGCCAGCAGCCCGAGCGGGAGAAGGAAGACCCAGTACTTC. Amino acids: CASSPSGRRKTQYF.

Here the CDR3 reads CASSRDVGARAYEQYF. The CDR3 coding sequence is TGTGCCAGCAGCCGGGACGTGGGGGCGCGAGCCTACGAGCAGTACTTC. The rearrangement uses TRBV7-2 and TRBJ2-7, with D tentatively TRBD1 (6 bases). CDR3 length: 16 residues. The V and J ends lost 5 bases and 2 bases respectively, with 19 bases between them. From germline, CDR1 is SGHTA and CDR2 FQGNSA.

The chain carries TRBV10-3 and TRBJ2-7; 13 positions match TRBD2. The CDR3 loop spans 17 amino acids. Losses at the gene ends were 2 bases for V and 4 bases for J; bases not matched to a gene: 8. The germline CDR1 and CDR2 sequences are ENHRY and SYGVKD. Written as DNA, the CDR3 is TGTGCCATCAGTGAGCCGGGGACTAGCGGGGACAAATACGAGCAGTACTTC. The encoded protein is CAISEPGTSGDKYEQYF.

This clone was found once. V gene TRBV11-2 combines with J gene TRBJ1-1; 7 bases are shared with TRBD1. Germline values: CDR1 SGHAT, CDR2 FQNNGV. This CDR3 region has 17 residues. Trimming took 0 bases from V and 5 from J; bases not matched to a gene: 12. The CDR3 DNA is TGTGCCAGCAGCTTAGATCTGGCAGGGGGTTTGGGGACTGAAGCTTTCTTT. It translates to CASSLDLAGGLGTEAFF.

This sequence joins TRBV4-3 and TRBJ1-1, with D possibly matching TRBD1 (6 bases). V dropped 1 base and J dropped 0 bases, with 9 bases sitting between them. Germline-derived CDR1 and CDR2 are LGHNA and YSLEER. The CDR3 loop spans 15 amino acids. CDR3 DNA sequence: TGCGCCAGCAGCCAAGTAACAGGGATGAACACTGAAGCTTTCTTT. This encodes CASSQVTGMNTEAFF.

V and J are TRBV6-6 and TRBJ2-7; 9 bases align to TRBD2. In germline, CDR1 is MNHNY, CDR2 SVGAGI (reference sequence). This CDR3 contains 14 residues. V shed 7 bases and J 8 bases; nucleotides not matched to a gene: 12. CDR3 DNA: TGTGCCAGCATCTCGAGCGATAGCGGGAGTCAGCAGTACTTC. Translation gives CASISSDSGSQQYF.

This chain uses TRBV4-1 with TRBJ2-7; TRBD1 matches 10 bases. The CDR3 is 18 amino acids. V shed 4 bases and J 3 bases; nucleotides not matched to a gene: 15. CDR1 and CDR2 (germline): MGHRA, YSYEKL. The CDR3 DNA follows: TGCGCCAGCAGCCCCTCGGGGGCCGGGACAGGGGCTTACTACGAGCAGTACTTC. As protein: CASSPSGAGTGAYYEQYF.

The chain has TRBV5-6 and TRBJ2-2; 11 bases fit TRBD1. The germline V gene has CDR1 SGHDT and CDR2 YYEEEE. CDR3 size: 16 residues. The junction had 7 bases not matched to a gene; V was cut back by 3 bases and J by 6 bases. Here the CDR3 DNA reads TGTGCCAGCAGCTGGACAGGGGGCGGAATTTCCGGGGAGCTGTTTTTT. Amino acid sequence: CASSWTGGGISGELFF.

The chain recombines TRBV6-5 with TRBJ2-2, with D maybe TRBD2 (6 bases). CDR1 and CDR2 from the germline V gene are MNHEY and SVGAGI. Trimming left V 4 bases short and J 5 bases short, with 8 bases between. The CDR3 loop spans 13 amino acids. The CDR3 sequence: CASSWGETGELFF. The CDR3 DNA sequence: TGTGCCAGCAGTTGGGGGGAAACCGGGGAGCTGTTTTTT.